This T cell receptor (beta chain) is from a study of T cells after yellow fever vaccination. Per the germline V gene, CDR1 is SGHRS and CDR2 is YFSETQ. The CDR3 is 15 amino acids. V lost 0 bases to trimming and J lost 10 bases, with 17 bases between them. Points from the study as a whole: Reappearing after the booster were most of the clones from primary vaccination (around 95% CD4, 85% to 90% CD8).

5'RACE template switching generated TCR cDNA, adding a universal primer site and UMIs. TCRdb itself ran the 5' RACE reads through MiXCR, one entry per CDR3 protein. Seen here are 310,000 or so distinct CDR3 sequences, around 4% observed once, and the top ten hold 23%. This clonotype was found many times. Antigen unknown. The sequence was collected from a man in his late teens or twenties who received the YFV17D yellow fever vaccine. This material consisted of PBMCs, taken on the day of the yellow fever booster vaccination. The rearrangement links TRBV5-1 to TRBJ2-1; D possibly matches TRBD1 or TRBD2 (5 bases each). This CDR3 is CASSLAGTGTGEQFF. The CDR3 DNA is TGCGCCAGCAGCTTGGCCGGAACCGGGACGGGAGAGCAGTTCTTC.